The rows below give T cell receptor beta chains drawn from one sample of a study of human T cells and chemical hapten exposure. MiXCR was run by TCRdb on the RACE reads, yielding one entry per CDR3 protein. The sample holds about 110,000 distinct CDR3 sequences; about 10% are singletons and the top ten take under 4.5%. The material sequenced was whole blood, taken in connection with sensitization to the hapten diphenylcyclopropenone (DPC). All receptors come from a woman aged 40 to 50 with alopecia areata. Some clones in this sample may be carry-over from other donors' samples. The conserved cysteine and the conserved F or W are not part of the CDR3 here. The D gene is left open where the match is weak.

TRBD1 | 11 | TRBV30 | ASASSGGGSYT
. | 12 | TRBV28 | ASSPPTRADTQY
. | 11 | TRBV19 | ASSLPGTSGAF
. | 12 | TRBV12-3/TRBV12-4 | ASTGAHRGDTQY
. | 11 | TRBV30 | AWATAINQPQH
TRBD2 | 12 | TRBV2 | ASSTGLAAETQY
TRBD1 | 13 | TRBV7-9 | ASSSRQGGDNEQF
TRBD2 | 14 | TRBV30 | AWTSGQVSGANVLT
. | 14 | TRBV7-2 | ASSLIADPGRNEQF
TRBD2 | 15 | TRBV5-4 | ASSPGLAGAVTDTQY
. | 13 | TRBV19 | ASSIPGRSTDTQY
. | 13 | TRBV7-9 | ASSLGSPPRNEQF
. | 13 | TRBV5-1 | ASSWETGSEETQY
. | 14 | TRBV6-6 | ASSKPAGNSYNEQF
TRBD1 | 12 | TRBV11-2 | ASSFNLQGNEQF
. | 15 | TRBV12-3/TRBV12-4 | ASSPAPGRGPSDTQY
. | 15 | TRBV4-2 | ASSQDGGWGGKSEAF
TRBD2 | 13 | TRBV7-3 | ASSPPGLAGGPVF
. | 13 | TRBV20-1 | SASGPKSGSYEQY
TRBD1 | 13 | TRBV10-3 | AISAGGSGNQPQH
. | 12 | TRBV20-1 | SARDTSSGNTIY
. | 13 | TRBV4-2 | ASSPRHDGNYGYT
TRBD1 | 16 | TRBV7-8 | ASSLAVQGGHSNQPQH
TRBD1 | 16 | TRBV6-6 | ASSYPTGGGQGGAGYT
TRBD1 | 14 | TRBV5-1 | ASSLAGQGSSYEQY
. | 11 | TRBV7-9 | ASSLGENSPLH
TRBD1 | 13 | TRBV6-1 | ASTWLGQGATEAF
. | 11 | TRBV4-1 | ASSQDLRGGAY
. | 16 | TRBV6-2/TRBV6-3 | ASSYSQPGPSITIRGF
. | 12 | TRBV2 | ASNIRQTNTEAF
. | 11 | TRBV11-3 | ASSSDGNTEAF
. | 10 | TRBV12-3/TRBV12-4 | ASSFEAGELF
TRBD2 | 10 | TRBV19 | ASSNWTSGRF
. | 11 | TRBV30 | AWTPGPGTEAF
TRBD2 | 14 | TRBV7-9 | ASSPPPSGRPNEQF
. | 10 | TRBV5-1 | ASSLPTDTQY
TRBD1 | 12 | TRBV6-5 | ASSYYRGNYGYT
. | 11 | TRBV20-1 | SARPVGSHEQY
TRBD1 | 12 | TRBV7-2 | ASSPRQGTETQY
. | 10 | TRBV6-2/TRBV6-3 | ASSHGLYGYT
. | 11 | TRBV29-1 | SVEGGPQETQY
TRBD2 | 12 | TRBV20-1 | SAQLSGRYNEQF
. | 16 | TRBV4-2 | ASSQDPPSGVSTDTQY
. | 11 | TRBV30 | AWRAPGSRGYT
TRBD2 | 12 | TRBV18 | ASSQGTSTYEQY
. | 13 | TRBV12-5 | ASGLDGGHYNEQF
. | 12 | TRBV5-1 | ASSWGIRGTEAF
. | 10 | TRBV4-2 | ASSQGHYGYT
TRBD1 | 13 | TRBV7-2 | ASSSHQGGPREQF
TRBD2 | 13 | TRBV11-2 | ASSLARGETYEQY
TRBD1 | 14 | TRBV5-1 | ASSPPAGTGDETQY
. | 15 | TRBV6-2/TRBV6-3 | ASSSVRGPLSGEKLF
. | 13 | TRBV20-1 | SARPRGLQYNEQF
. | 13 | TRBV5-6 | ASSLSSEPPHEQF
TRBD1 | 11 | TRBV29-1 | SADRGPGTEAF